This TCR beta chain was retrieved from a study of early T cells in non-severe SARS-CoV-2 infection. This clonotype was counted at least ten times. The CDR3 length is 12 residues. The germline V gene encodes CDR1 DFQATT and CDR2 SNEGSKA (reference sequence). V lost 3 bases, J lost 3 bases, and 2 bases stayed unmatched. Unique molecular identifiers were added to individual cDNA molecules. TCRdb re-derived calls from the 5' RACE reads in MiXCR, one entry per CDR3 protein. Altogether around 50,000 distinct CDR3 sequences are present, about 4% being singletons, with the ten largest covering approximately 5.9%.

The sample taken for sequencing was whole blood. This chain connects TRBV20-1 to TRBJ2-7; TRBD1 matches 7 bases. The sequence came from an adult who was a healthcare worker with PCR-confirmed SARS-CoV-2 infection or an uninfected control (not recorded which). CDR3 nucleotide sequence: TGCAGTGCTAGCACAGGGGACTACGAGCAGTACTTC. It codes for CSASTGDYEQYF.